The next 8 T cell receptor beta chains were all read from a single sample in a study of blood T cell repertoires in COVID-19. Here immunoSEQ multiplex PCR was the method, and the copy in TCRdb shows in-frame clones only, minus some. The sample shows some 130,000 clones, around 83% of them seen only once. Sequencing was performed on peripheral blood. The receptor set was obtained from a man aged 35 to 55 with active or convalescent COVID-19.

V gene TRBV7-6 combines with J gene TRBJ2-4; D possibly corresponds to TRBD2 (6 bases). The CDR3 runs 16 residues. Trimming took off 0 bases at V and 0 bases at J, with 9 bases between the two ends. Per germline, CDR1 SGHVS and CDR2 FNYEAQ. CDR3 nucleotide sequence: TGTGCCAGCAGCTTAGCGCGCGGGGTAGCCAAAAACATTCAGTACTTC. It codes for CASSLARGVAKNIQYF. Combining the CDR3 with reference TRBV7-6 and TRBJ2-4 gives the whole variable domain GAGVSQSPRYKVTKRGQDVALRCDPISGHVSLYWYRQALGQGPEFLTYFNYEAQQDKSGLPNDRFSAERPEGSISTLTIQRTEQRDSAMYRCASSLARGVAKNIQYFGAGTRLSVL.

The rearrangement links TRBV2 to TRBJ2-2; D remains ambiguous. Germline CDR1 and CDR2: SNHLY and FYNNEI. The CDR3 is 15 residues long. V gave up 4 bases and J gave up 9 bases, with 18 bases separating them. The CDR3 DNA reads TGTGCCAGCAGTGGGGCGTTTAACATCCGTCGGGAGCTGTTTTTT. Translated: CASSGAFNIRRELFF.

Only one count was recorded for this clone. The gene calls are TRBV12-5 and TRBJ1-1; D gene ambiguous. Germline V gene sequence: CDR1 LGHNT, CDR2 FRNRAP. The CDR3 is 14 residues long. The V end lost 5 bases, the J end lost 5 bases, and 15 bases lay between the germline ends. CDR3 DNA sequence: TGTGCTAGTGGTACGAGGGTCAGGACGACTGAAGCTTTCTTT. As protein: CASGTRVRTTEAFF.

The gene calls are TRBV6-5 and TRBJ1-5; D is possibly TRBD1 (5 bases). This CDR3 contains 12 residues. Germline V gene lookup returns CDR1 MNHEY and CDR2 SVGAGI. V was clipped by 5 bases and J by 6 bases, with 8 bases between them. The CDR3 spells CASSQGGQPQHF. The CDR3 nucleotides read TGTGCCAGCAGTCAGGGAGGTCAGCCCCAGCATTTT.

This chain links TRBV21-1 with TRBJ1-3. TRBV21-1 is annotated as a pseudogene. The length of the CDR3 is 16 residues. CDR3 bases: TGTGCCAGCAGCAAAGGAGGGTACTTCTCTGGAAACACCATATATTTT. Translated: CASSKGGYFSGNTIYF.

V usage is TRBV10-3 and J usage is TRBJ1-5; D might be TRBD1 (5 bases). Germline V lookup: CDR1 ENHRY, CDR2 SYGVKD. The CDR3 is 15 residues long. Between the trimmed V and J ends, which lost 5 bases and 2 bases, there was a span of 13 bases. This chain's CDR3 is CAISRGDLGNQPQHF. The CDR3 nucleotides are TGTGCCATCAGTCGGGGGGATCTGGGCAATCAGCCCCAGCATTTT.

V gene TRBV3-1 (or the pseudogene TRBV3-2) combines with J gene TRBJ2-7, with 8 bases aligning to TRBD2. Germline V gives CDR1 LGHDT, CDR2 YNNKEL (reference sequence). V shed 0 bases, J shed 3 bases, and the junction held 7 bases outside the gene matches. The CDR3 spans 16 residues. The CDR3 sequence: CASSQEGTGLVYEQYF. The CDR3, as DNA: TGTGCCAGCAGCCAAGAAGGGACGGGACTAGTCTACGAGCAGTACTTC.

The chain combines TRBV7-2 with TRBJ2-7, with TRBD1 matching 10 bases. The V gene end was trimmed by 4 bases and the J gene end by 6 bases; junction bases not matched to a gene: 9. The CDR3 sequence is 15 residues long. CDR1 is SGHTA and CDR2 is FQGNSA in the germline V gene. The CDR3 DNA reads TGTGCCAGCAGCTCATCGACAGGGGGCCCGCCCGAGCAGTACTTC. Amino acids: CASSSSTGGPPEQYF.